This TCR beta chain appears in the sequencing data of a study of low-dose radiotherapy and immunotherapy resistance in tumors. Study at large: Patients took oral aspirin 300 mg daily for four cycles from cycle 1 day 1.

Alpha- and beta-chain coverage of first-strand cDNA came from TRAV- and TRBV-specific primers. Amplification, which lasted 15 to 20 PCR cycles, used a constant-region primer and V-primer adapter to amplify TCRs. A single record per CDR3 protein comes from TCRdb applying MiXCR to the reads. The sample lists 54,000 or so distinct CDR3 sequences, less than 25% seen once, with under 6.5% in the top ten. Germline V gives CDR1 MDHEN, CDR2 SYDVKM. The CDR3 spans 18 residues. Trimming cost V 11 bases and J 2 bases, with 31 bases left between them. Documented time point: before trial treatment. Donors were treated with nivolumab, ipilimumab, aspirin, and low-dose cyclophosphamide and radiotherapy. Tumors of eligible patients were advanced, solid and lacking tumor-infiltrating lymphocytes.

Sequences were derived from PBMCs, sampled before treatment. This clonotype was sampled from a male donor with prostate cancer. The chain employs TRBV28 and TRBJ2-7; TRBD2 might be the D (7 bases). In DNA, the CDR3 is TGTGCCGGTGGAAGGGCGGGGGCCGGGGCGGGATCGACCTACGAGCAGTACTTC. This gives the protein CAGGRAGAGAGSTYEQYF.